A single sample gave rise to the 19 T cell receptor beta chains below, sequenced in a study of chemoradiotherapy in HPV16-positive cancers. The method was immunoSEQ multiplex PCR; TCRdb's version includes in-frame clones alone and lacks a portion of them. The data show 30,000 to 35,000 clones, with about 80% seen just once and 3.8% held by the top ten. The specimen was blood, collected from a patient who underwent chemoradiotherapy. The receptors shown here come from a human donor with HPV-associated anogenital cancer.

This sequence joins TRBV5-1 and TRBJ1-1; D unclear. With 2 bases removed from V and 7 bases from J, the gap between germline ends came to 6 bases. Germline V lookup: CDR1 SGHRS, CDR2 YFSETQ. The CDR3 totals 11 residues. CDR3 sequence reads: CASSFRGEAFF. For the CDR3, the DNA is TGCGCCAGCAGCTTCAGAGGTGAAGCTTTCTTT.

The chain carries TRBV5-1 and TRBJ2-7; 7 nucleotides line up with TRBD1. The length of the CDR3 is 14 residues. The V gene end was trimmed by 0 bases and the J gene end by 2 bases; junction bases not matched to a gene: 2. The germline gives CDR1 SGHRS, CDR2 YFSETQ. The CDR3 DNA follows: TGCGCCAGCAGCTTGGGCCAGGGGGCCTACGAGCAGTACTTC. Translating gives CASSLGQGAYEQYF.

This clone has only one observation. V and J are TRBV19 and TRBJ1-1; D ambiguous. CDR3 length equals 13 residues. The V end lost 3 bases, the J end lost 0 bases, and 5 bases lay between the germline ends. CDR1 is LNHDA and CDR2 is SQIVND in the germline V gene (reference sequence). The CDR3 loop reads CASSMYLNTEAFF. The DNA for the CDR3 is TGTGCCAGTAGTATGTATTTGAACACTGAAGCTTTCTTT. Complete variable domain (other parts from reference TRBV19 and TRBJ1-1): DGGITQSPKYLFRKEGQNVTLSCEQNLNHDAMYWYRQDPGQGLRLIYYSQIVNDFQKGDIAEGYSVSREKKESFPLTVTSAQKNPTAFYLCASSMYLNTEAFFGQGTRLTVV.

The chain joins TRBV19 to TRBJ2-2; 8 bases are a match to TRBD1. Looked up from germline, CDR1 is LNHDA and CDR2 is SQIVND (reference sequence). The CDR3 is 14 amino acids. V lost 1 base, J lost 5 bases, and 0 bases stayed unmatched. The CDR3 sequence is CASSIGQGTGELFF. CDR3 sequence (DNA): TGTGCCAGTAGTATAGGACAGGGGACCGGGGAGCTGTTTTTT. Filled out from reference TRBV19 and TRBJ2-2, the complete variable domain reads DGGITQSPKYLFRKEGQNVTLSCEQNLNHDAMYWYRQDPGQGLRLIYYSQIVNDFQKGDIAEGYSVSREKKESFPLTVTSAQKNPTAFYLCASSIGQGTGELFFGEGSRLTVL.

J is TRBJ1-2 and V is TRBV6-5, with D unclear. The germline gives CDR1 MNHEY, CDR2 SVGAGI. With 7 bases removed from V and 4 bases from J, the gap between germline ends came to 16 bases. The CDR3 is made up of 14 amino acids. The CDR3 region is CASKREGTFYGYTF. For the CDR3, the DNA is TGTGCCAGCAAGAGGGAGGGCACCTTCTATGGCTACACCTTC.

The chain combines TRBV30 with TRBJ2-7, with D possibly matching TRBD1 (6 bases). The germline V and J ends were trimmed by 4 bases and 7 bases, with 14 bases remaining between them. Germline CDR1 is GTSNPN and CDR2 is SVGIG (reference sequence). This CDR3 comprises 12 residues. The CDR3 sequence is CAWTSGAKEQYF. The CDR3 bases are TGTGCCTGGACGTCAGGGGCGAAGGAGCAGTACTTC.

The chain is built from TRBV7-9 and TRBJ1-2; tentatively, D is TRBD1 (6 bases). CDR3 size: 14 residues. Deletions cut 5 bases from V and 4 bases from J, with 14 bases between. In germline, CDR1 is SEHNR, CDR2 FQNEAQ (reference sequence). CDR3 in DNA: TGTGCCAGCAGCCCCCTTAGGGGGTTCTATGGCTACACCTTC. Translating gives CASSPLRGFYGYTF.

V is TRBV10-3 and J is TRBJ2-5; 9 positions agree with TRBD1. J lost 5 bases, V lost 4 bases, and 8 bases had no gene match. Germline CDR1 is ENHRY and CDR2 is SYGVKD. The CDR3 has 15 amino acids. The CDR3 DNA reads TGTGCCATCAGTGTTCGGACAGGGGCGGGGGAGACCCAGTACTTC. Its protein is CAISVRTGAGETQYF.

This chain uses TRBV7-2 with TRBJ1-5, with TRBD1 matching 7 bases. Germline CDR1 SGHTA, CDR2 FQGNSA. This CDR3 is built from 16 residues. Losses at the gene ends were 3 bases for V and 1 base for J; bases not matched to a gene: 6. CDR3: CASSLRGQSSNQPQHF. In nucleotides, the CDR3 is TGTGCCAGCAGCTTGCGGGGACAGTCCAGCAATCAGCCCCAGCATTTT.

The V gene is TRBV7-3, the J gene TRBJ2-7; D is possibly TRBD2 (5 bases). The CDR3 totals 15 residues. V lost 1 base and J 3 bases, leaving 13 bases between the germline ends. The germline gives CDR1 SGHTA, CDR2 FQGTGA. The CDR3 nucleotides are TGTGCCAGCAGCTTAAGTCCGGGGAAGGGCTACGAGCAGTACTTC. Its protein product is CASSLSPGKGYEQYF.

The gene calls are TRBV11-3 and TRBJ2-2; possibly TRBD2 for D (6 bases). CDR3 length equals 14 residues. Germline V gene sequence: CDR1 SGHNT, CDR2 YENEEA. Trimming took 4 bases from V and 4 from J, leaving 10 bases between them. This CDR3 reads CASSSKTSTGELFF. DNA of the CDR3: TGTGCCAGCAGCTCCAAGACTAGCACCGGGGAGCTGTTTTTT.

The CDR3 region is CASSLGTGTGFRQPQHF. Here the CDR3 DNA reads TGTGCCAGCAGCTTAGGCACCGGGACAGGGTTTAGGCAGCCCCAGCATTTT. The V and J genes are TRBV7-9 and TRBJ1-5, with TRBD1 matching over 9 bases. Germline lookup yields CDR1 SEHNR and CDR2 FQNEAQ (reference sequence). V lost 1 base and J lost 7; bases outside the gene matches: 11. The CDR3 runs 17 residues.

The chain carries TRBV29-1 and TRBJ2-1; D perhaps matches TRBD1 (6 bases). This CDR3 spans 15 amino acids. Germline-derived CDR1 and CDR2 are SQVTM and ANQGSEA. V shed 1 base and J shed 7 bases, with 17 bases lying between them. CDR3 in amino acids: CSVEVPRGALNEQFF. CDR3 sequence (DNA): TGCAGCGTTGAAGTGCCCAGGGGCGCCCTTAATGAGCAGTTCTTC.

DNA for the CDR3: TGTGCCAGCAGTGAAAGTAAACGATATGGCTACACCTTC. Translated: CASSESKRYGYTF. The rearrangement joins TRBV2 to TRBJ1-2; D unresolved. The CDR3 is made up of 13 amino acids. The V gene lost 2 bases and the J gene lost 5 bases, with 9 bases spanning the gap. Germline CDR1 and CDR2: SNHLY and FYNNEI.

This chain uses TRBV29-1 with TRBJ2-1, with no clear D. The CDR3 is 15 residues long. The V and J ends lost 8 bases and 4 bases respectively, with 21 bases between them. Per germline, CDR1 SQVTM and CDR2 ANQGSEA. DNA for the CDR3: TGCAGCACTGTTGGGGATCCCCTCCGGTACAATGAGCAGTTCTTC. This encodes CSTVGDPLRYNEQFF.

This sequence joins TRBV5-1 and TRBJ2-2, with 8 bases matching TRBD2. Germline lookup yields CDR1 SGHRS and CDR2 YFSETQ. The V segment lost 5 bases and the J segment 0 bases; nucleotides outside the gene matches: 6. The CDR3 runs 16 residues. The CDR3 reads CASRRGDATNTGELFF. CDR3 bases: TGCGCCAGCAGGCGGGGGGACGCTACGAACACCGGGGAGCTGTTTTTT.

This clone was observed once. V gene TRBV11-2 combines with J gene TRBJ2-5, with 10 bases identical to TRBD2. Germline values: CDR1 SGHAT, CDR2 FQNNGV. V shed 6 bases, J shed 5 bases, and the junction held 9 bases outside the gene matches. This CDR3 spans 15 amino acids. CDR3 DNA: TGTGCCAGCAGACTTATAAGCGGGGGGGCGGAGACCCAGTACTTC. Amino acids: CASRLISGGAETQYF. Looking up the rest from reference TRBV11-2 and TRBJ2-5 gives the full variable domain: EAGVAQSPRYKIIEKRQSVAFWCNPISGHATLYWYQQILGQGPKLLIQFQNNGVVDDSQLPKDRFSAERLKGVDSTLKIQPAKLEDSAVYLCASRLISGGAETQYFGPGTRLLVL.

The chain couples TRBV2 to TRBJ1-1; D is undetermined. The CDR3 is made up of 14 amino acids. Trimming cost V 4 bases and J 0 bases, with 9 bases left between them. CDR1 SNHLY and CDR2 FYNNEI come from the germline V gene. DNA of the CDR3: TGTGCCAGCAGTGCATCACAGATGAACACTGAAGCTTTCTTT. Protein product: CASSASQMNTEAFF.

The chain uses TRBV6-5 and TRBJ1-2; D possibly corresponds to TRBD1 (5 bases). From germline, CDR1 is MNHEY and CDR2 SVGAGI. The V end was cut by 4 bases, the J end by 3 bases, with 18 bases between. The CDR3 spans 16 residues. In nucleotides, the CDR3 is TGTGCCAGCAGTTTCTTGACACCCCCGGGGGACTATGGCTACACCTTC. It specifies CASSFLTPPGDYGYTF.